The 10 T cell receptor beta chains below all came from one sample that was sequenced in a study of CXCR3-negative and CXCR3-positive naive CD8 T cells. Through 5' RACE with UMI labels, the TRB cDNA libraries were prepared. TCRdb reanalyzed the 5' RACE reads, giving one entry per CDR3 protein sequence and no DNA. This table lists some 9,600 distinct CDR3 sequences. Sequencing input: naive CXCR3- CD8+ T cells from blood. Subset meaning: CD45RO-CCR7+CD27+CD95- naive CD8+ T cells lacking CXCR3 (TNR3-). These receptors were collected from a human donor in good health. Some clones in this sample may be carry-over from other donors' samples.

The gene calls are TRBV27 and TRBJ2-1; TCRdb gives TRBD1 as the D gene, but with no DNA this cannot be confirmed. From germline, CDR1 is MNHEY and CDR2 SMNVEV (reference sequence). The CDR3 covers 16 residues. This CDR3 is CASGTGASPSYNEQFF.

This clonotype is labeled medium-sized based on frequency. The chain combines TRBV7-3 with TRBJ2-6. Germline V lookup: CDR1 SGHTA, CDR2 FQGTGA. The CDR3 length is 15 residues. The CDR3 reads CASSLSFSGANVLTF.

According to its frequency, this clonotype is medium-sized. J is TRBJ2-1 and V is TRBV20-1; TCRdb selects TRBD2, and the lack of DNA leaves this call unchecked. CDR3 size: 15 residues. Germline CDR1 reads DFQATT; CDR2 reads SNEGSKA (reference sequence). The chain's CDR3 is CSARGTSGRIYEQFF.

The CDR3 reads CASSPTGDTYEQYF. V and J are TRBV9 and TRBJ2-7. The CDR3 contains 14 residues. In germline, CDR1 is SGDLS, CDR2 YYNGEE.

This clonotype is classed as medium-sized by frequency. This chain links TRBV29-1 with TRBJ2-5. CDR3 length: 13 amino acids. CDR1 and CDR2 (germline): SQVTM, ANQGSEA. CDR3 residues: CSVEEYGLGTQYF.

This clonotype is identified as medium-sized from frequency. The chain recombines TRBV5-1 with TRBJ1-5; the D gene TCRdb calls, TRBD1, cannot be checked with no DNA. CDR3 length: 13 amino acids. Looked up from germline, CDR1 is SGHRS and CDR2 is YFSETQ. The CDR3: CASSLTGSQPQHF.

This clonotype counts as medium-sized by frequency. This chain links TRBV12-3 or TRBV12-4 with TRBJ2-2; the TCRdb call, TRBD1, lacks DNA for checking. The CDR3 runs 12 residues. CDR3 protein: CASSPGPGELFF.

This clonotype is deemed medium-sized (0.01 to 0.1%) by its frequency. The CDR3 is CASSQVVHEQYF. The genes are TRBV5-1 and TRBJ2-7. This CDR3 contains 12 residues. Germline lookup yields CDR1 SGHRS and CDR2 YFSETQ.

The chain is built from TRBV12-3 or TRBV12-4 and TRBJ2-5; no DNA is available, so the TRBD1 call from TCRdb remains unchecked. The CDR3 runs to 13 residues. The CDR3: CASRGPNQETQYF.

This clonotype counts as medium-sized (0.01 to 0.1%) by frequency. The chain employs TRBV20-1 and TRBJ1-1. Germline loops: CDR1 DFQATT, CDR2 SNEGSKA (reference sequence). The CDR3 runs 11 residues. CDR3 in amino acids: CSARALSEAFF.